One and the same sample provided the 27 T cell receptor beta chains below, sequenced in a study of blood T cell repertoires in COVID-19. The assay was immunoSEQ multiplex PCR, and TCRdb's table has in-frame clones only and misses some. The sample lists some 130,000 clones, about 76% occurring once. Sequenced material: peripheral blood. These receptors were collected from a man aged 80 or over with acute or convalescent COVID-19.

The CDR3 DNA is TGTGCCAGCAGCTGGGGACAGGGGAACACTGAAGCTTTCTTT. This encodes CASSWGQGNTEAFF. The chain carries TRBV7-8 and TRBJ1-1; 9 bases line up with TRBD1. The V segment lost 4 bases and the J segment 1 base; nucleotides outside the gene matches: 1. Germline lookup yields CDR1 SGHVS and CDR2 FQNEAQ. This CDR3 is 14 amino acids long. Full variable domain (rest looked up from reference TRBV7-8 and TRBJ1-1): GAGVSQSPRYKVAKRGQDVALRCDPISGHVSLFWYQQALGQGPEFLTYFQNEAQLDKSGLPSDRFFAERPEGSVSTLKIQRTQQEDSAVYLCASSWGQGNTEAFFGQGTRLTVV.

In this sample, this clone turned up once. The chain employs TRBV10-3 and TRBJ2-7; D might be TRBD1 (6 bases). The CDR3 is made up of 15 amino acids. V gave up 3 bases and J gave up 2 bases, with 14 bases separating them. Germline CDR1 ENHRY, CDR2 SYGVKD. CDR3 region: CAISDSRTATYEQYF. As DNA, the CDR3 is TGTGCCATCAGTGACTCTAGGACAGCCACCTACGAGCAGTACTTC.

The chain couples TRBV10-2 to TRBJ1-5, with TRBD1 matching over 7 bases. The CDR3 is made up of 13 amino acids. The V segment lost 5 bases and the J segment 4 bases; nucleotides outside the gene matches: 2. CDR1 is WSHSY, CDR2 SAAADI, per germline. The CDR3 region has the DNA TGCGCCAGCAGTTCACAGGGGAATCAGCCCCAGCATTTT. It codes for CASSSQGNQPQHF.

This chain connects TRBV18 to TRBJ2-1; TRBD1 might be the D (6 bases). In germline, CDR1 is KGHSH, CDR2 LQKENI. The CDR3 consists of 15 residues. The V end lost 3 bases, the J end lost 9 bases, and 18 bases lay between the germline ends. Here the CDR3 reads CASSPELQGQGEQFF. CDR3 DNA: TGTGCCAGCTCACCGGAGTTACAGGGCCAGGGTGAGCAGTTCTTC.

The V gene is TRBV19, the J gene TRBJ1-5; D unresolved. The ends were cut back, 3 bases at V and 5 bases at J, with 5 bases in the middle. The CDR3 extends over 12 amino acids. CDR1 and CDR2 (germline): LNHDA, SQIVND (reference sequence). In DNA form, the CDR3 reads TGTGCCAGTAGTATGAGGGATCAGCCCCAGCATTTT. It yields the protein CASSMRDQPQHF.

The rearrangement joins TRBV3-1 (or the pseudogene TRBV3-2) to TRBJ1-6; D is unresolved. There are 14 residues in the CDR3. Deletions cut 0 bases from V and 10 bases from J, with 10 bases between. Germline V gives CDR1 LGHDT, CDR2 YNNKEL (reference sequence). As DNA, the CDR3 is TGTGCCAGCAGCCAAGACTCGGAGCGGTCACCCCTCCACTTT. Its translation is CASSQDSERSPLHF.

The chain joins TRBV5-4 to TRBJ2-6; 7 positions agree with TRBD2. The CDR3 is 16 residues long. Trimming cost V 6 bases and J 2 bases; bases outside gene matches: 8. The germline V gene encodes CDR1 SGHNT and CDR2 YYREEE (reference sequence). CDR3 sequence reads: CASTSWGGAGANVLTF. The CDR3 DNA follows: TGTGCCAGCACCTCCTGGGGGGGGGCTGGGGCCAACGTCCTGACTTTC. Looking up the rest from reference TRBV5-4 and TRBJ2-6 gives the full variable domain: ETGVTQSPTHLIKTRGQQVTLRCSSQSGHNTVSWYQQALGQGPQFIFQYYREEENGRGNFPPRFSGLQFPNYSSELNVNALELDDSALYLCASTSWGGAGANVLTFGAGSRLTVL.

This rearrangement joins TRBV19 to TRBJ1-3, with D unresolved. V was trimmed by 6 bases and J by 0 bases, leaving 12 bases between them. The germline CDR1 and CDR2 sequences are LNHDA and SQIVND (reference sequence). The CDR3 is 15 residues long. CDR3 residues: CASRYAGYSGNTIYF. The DNA for the CDR3 is TGTGCCAGTAGGTATGCGGGTTACTCTGGAAACACCATATATTTT.

This clone was detected a few times. The chain recombines TRBV11-2 with TRBJ2-1, with D tentatively TRBD2 (6 bases). V dropped 0 bases and J dropped 10 bases, with 16 bases sitting between them. The germline V gene has CDR1 SGHAT and CDR2 FQNNGV. The CDR3 loop spans 15 amino acids. CDR3 sequence: CASSLEPSPGREQFF. CDR3 bases: TGTGCCAGCAGCTTAGAGCCCTCCCCTGGGAGGGAGCAGTTCTTC.

The rearrangement links TRBV5-5 to TRBJ1-1; 7 bases agree with TRBD1. The germline gives CDR1 SGHKS, CDR2 YYEKEE (reference sequence). This CDR3 has 15 residues. The V segment lost 4 bases and the J segment 1 base; nucleotides outside the gene matches: 7. The CDR3 loop is CASSSPGQRNTEAFF. The CDR3 region has the DNA TGTGCCAGCAGCAGTCCGGGACAGCGGAACACTGAAGCTTTCTTT.

The J gene is TRBJ2-1, the V gene TRBV5-4; a possible D gene is TRBD1 (8 bases). Trimming pared 4 bases from V and 6 bases from J, leaving 17 bases between. The CDR3 runs to 15 residues. The germline CDR1 and CDR2 sequences are SGHNT and YYREEE (reference sequence). As DNA, the CDR3 is TGTGCCAGCAGCCAAGGACAGGGACTAAGCAATGAGCAGTTCTTC. Translation: CASSQGQGLSNEQFF.

This chain uses TRBV5-4 with TRBJ1-4; TRBD1 is a possible D gene (5 bases). Germline V gene lookup returns CDR1 SGHNT and CDR2 YYREEE (reference sequence). Trimming shortened V by 4 bases and J by 3 bases, and 10 bases separated the two germline ends. The CDR3 covers 14 residues. In DNA, the CDR3 is TGTGCCAGCAGCCACCGGGACTCTAATGAAAAACTGTTTTTT. This sequence encodes CASSHRDSNEKLFF.

This clone has a handful of counts. The V and J genes are TRBV2 and TRBJ1-1, with 9 bases matching TRBD1. Germline V lookup: CDR1 SNHLY, CDR2 FYNNEI. Germline trimming cut 11 bases from V and 0 bases from J; bases unmatched to any gene: 22. The CDR3 has 19 amino acids. In nucleotides, the CDR3 is TGTGCCGGGGCGACCGGACAGGGGAGAGGCCGGTCTATGAACACTGAAGCTTTCTTT. Protein sequence: CAGATGQGRGRSMNTEAFF.

The V gene is TRBV9, the J gene TRBJ1-2; maybe TRBD1 (6 bases). V was trimmed by 3 bases and J by 4 bases, leaving 10 bases between them. Germline CDR1 SGDLS, CDR2 YYNGEE. CDR3 length: 13 residues. In DNA form, the CDR3 reads TGTGCCAGCAGCGAAGGGGGGGTCTATGGCTACACCTTC. Translating it yields CASSEGGVYGYTF.

This rearrangement joins TRBV2 to TRBJ2-1; possible D gene TRBD2, 6 bases. The V gene lost 6 bases and the J gene lost 9 bases, with 15 bases spanning the gap. The CDR3 runs 13 residues. Per germline, CDR1 SNHLY and CDR2 FYNNEI. CDR3 protein: CASRGLGWSEQFF. The CDR3 region has the DNA TGTGCCAGCAGGGGACTTGGGTGGAGTGAGCAGTTCTTC.

The rearrangement uses TRBV11-2 and TRBJ1-2; D gene unclear. Per the germline V gene, CDR1 is SGHAT and CDR2 is FQNNGV. V lost 3 bases and J lost 3, with 11 bases in between. There are 14 residues in the CDR3. The CDR3 protein is CASSLNIADYGYTF. DNA of the CDR3: TGTGCCAGCAGCTTGAATATTGCGGACTATGGCTACACCTTC.

The gene calls are TRBV27 and TRBJ2-1; D is ambiguous. Germline V gives CDR1 MNHEY, CDR2 SMNVEV (reference sequence). The CDR3 length is 15 residues. Trimming cost V 7 bases and J 6 bases, with 19 bases left between them. Written as DNA, the CDR3 is TGTGCCAGCACCTACAGTGGGTCGGCGCTCAATGAGCAGTTCTTC. Translated: CASTYSGSALNEQFF.

This clone was picked up one time. The rearrangement joins TRBV5-6 to TRBJ2-5; 8 bases line up with TRBD2. V lost 4 bases, J lost 4 bases, and 15 bases stayed unmatched. From germline, CDR1 is SGHDT and CDR2 YYEEEE. The CDR3 runs to 17 residues. The CDR3 DNA is TGTGCCAGCAGCCCCGGACTAGCCCTTCCTAATGTAGAGACCCAGTACTTC. Translated, it gives CASSPGLALPNVETQYF.

V is TRBV10-3 and J is TRBJ1-6; 10 nucleotides agree with TRBD1. Germline-derived CDR1 and CDR2 are ENHRY and SYGVKD. The CDR3 extends over 15 amino acids. V trimming: 4 bases; J trimming: 7 bases; junction bases outside the gene matches: 4. CDR3 sequence (DNA): TGTGCCATCAGTGGGACAGGGGGTGTGAATTCACCCCTCCACTTT. This translates into CAISGTGGVNSPLHF.

The chain recombines TRBV5-1 with TRBJ2-5; D is uncertain. CDR3 length: 11 residues. CDR1 SGHRS and CDR2 YFSETQ come from the germline V gene. The ends were cut back, 4 bases at V and 2 bases at J, with 3 bases in the middle. The CDR3, as DNA: TGCGCCAGCAGCCAACAAGAGACCCAGTACTTC. This encodes CASSQQETQYF.

The chain joins TRBV7-9 to TRBJ1-1; no definite D call. The V end was cut by 3 bases, the J end by 7 bases, with 9 bases between. CDR1 and CDR2 (germline): SEHNR, FQNEAQ (reference sequence). This CDR3 spans 12 amino acids. The CDR3 bases are TGTGCCAGCAGCTTCCCCGGGAGTGAAGCTTTCTTT. Protein product: CASSFPGSEAFF.

The chain recombines TRBV6-6 with TRBJ1-3; possibly TRBD1 for D (6 bases). Between the trimmed V and J ends, which lost 5 bases and 0 bases, there was a span of 17 bases. From germline, CDR1 is MNHNY and CDR2 SVGAGI (reference sequence). This CDR3 contains 17 residues. This chain's CDR3 is CASSPPGGASSGNTIYF. CDR3 sequence (DNA): TGTGCCAGCAGTCCGCCTGGGGGGGCGAGCTCTGGAAACACCATATATTTT.

The chain couples TRBV29-1 to TRBJ1-4, with D perhaps TRBD1 (5 bases). Trimming stripped 7 bases from V and 0 bases from J, with 12 bases between. CDR3 length equals 14 residues. Germline CDR1 and CDR2: SQVTM and ANQGSEA. CDR3 DNA: TGCAGCGCGGCAGGGCAGGCAACTAATGAAAAACTGTTTTTT. As protein: CSAAGQATNEKLFF.

The chain combines TRBV10-3 with TRBJ1-6, with 10 bases matching TRBD1. In germline, CDR1 is ENHRY, CDR2 SYGVKD. The CDR3 runs to 15 residues. Losses at the gene ends were 0 bases for V and 9 bases for J; bases not matched to a gene: 2. Here the CDR3 reads CAISESDRGSSPLHF. The CDR3 bases are TGTGCCATCAGTGAGTCGGACAGGGGGAGTTCACCCCTCCACTTT.

This chain uses TRBV3-1 (or the pseudogene TRBV3-2) with TRBJ2-7; 7 bases are shared with TRBD2. The CDR3 totals 12 residues. V shed 9 bases and J 7 bases; nucleotides not matched to a gene: 9. Germline V CDR1 and CDR2: LGHDT, YNNKEL (reference sequence). Here the CDR3 reads CASQGRAGEQYF. The CDR3 DNA follows: TGTGCCAGTCAAGGGAGGGCTGGGGAGCAGTACTTC.

The chain links TRBV24-1 to TRBJ2-6, with no clear D. From germline, CDR1 is KGHDR and CDR2 SFDVKD. The CDR3 consists of 16 residues. V lost 0 bases and J lost 1, with 6 bases in between. Here the CDR3 DNA reads TGTGCCACCAGTGATTTGGTGAGGTCTGGGGCCAACGTCCTGACTTTC. Amino acid sequence: CATSDLVRSGANVLTF.

This chain joins TRBV13 and TRBJ2-1, with D tentatively TRBD1 (6 bases). Trimming shortened V by 1 base and J by 1 base, and 8 bases separated the two germline ends. The CDR3 is made up of 15 amino acids. The V gene's germline CDR1 is PRHDT and CDR2 FYEKMQ (reference sequence). The DNA of the CDR3 is TGTGCCAGCAGCTTAGCAGGGGTTTCCTACAATGAGCAGTTCTTC. It yields the protein CASSLAGVSYNEQFF. The full variable domain, its missing parts supplied by reference TRBV13 and TRBJ2-1, is AAGVIQSPRHLIKEKRETATLKCYPIPRHDTVYWYQQGPGQDPQFLISFYEKMQSDKGSIPDRFSAQQFSDYHSELNMSSLELGDSALYFCASSLAGVSYNEQFFGPGTRLTVL.